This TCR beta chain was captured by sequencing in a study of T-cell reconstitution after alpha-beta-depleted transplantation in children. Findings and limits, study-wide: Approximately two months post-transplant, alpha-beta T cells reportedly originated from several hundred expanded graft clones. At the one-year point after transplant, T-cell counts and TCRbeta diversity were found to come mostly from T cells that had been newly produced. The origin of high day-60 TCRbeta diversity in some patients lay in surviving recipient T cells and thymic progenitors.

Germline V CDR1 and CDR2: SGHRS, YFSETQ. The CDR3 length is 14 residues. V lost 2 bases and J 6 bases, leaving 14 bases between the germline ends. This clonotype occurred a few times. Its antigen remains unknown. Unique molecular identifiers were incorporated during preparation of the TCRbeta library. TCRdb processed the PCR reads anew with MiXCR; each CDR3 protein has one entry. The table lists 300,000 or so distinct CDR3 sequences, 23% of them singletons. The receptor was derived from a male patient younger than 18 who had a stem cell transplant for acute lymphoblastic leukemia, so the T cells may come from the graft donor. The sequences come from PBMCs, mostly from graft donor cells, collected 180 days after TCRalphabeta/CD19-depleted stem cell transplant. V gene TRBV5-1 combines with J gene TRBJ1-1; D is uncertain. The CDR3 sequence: CASSLGFNEPEAFF. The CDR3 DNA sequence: TGCGCCAGCAGCTTAGGTTTCAACGAGCCTGAAGCTTTCTTT.